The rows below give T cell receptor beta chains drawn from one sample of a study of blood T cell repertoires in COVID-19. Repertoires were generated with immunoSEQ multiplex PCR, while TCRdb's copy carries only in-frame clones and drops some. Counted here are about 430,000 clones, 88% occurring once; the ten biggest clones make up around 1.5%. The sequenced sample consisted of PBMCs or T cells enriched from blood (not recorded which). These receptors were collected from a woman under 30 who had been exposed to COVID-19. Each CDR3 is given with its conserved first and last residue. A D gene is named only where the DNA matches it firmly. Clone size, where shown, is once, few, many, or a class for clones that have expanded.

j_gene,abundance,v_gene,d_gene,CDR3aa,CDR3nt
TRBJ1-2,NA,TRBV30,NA,CARGDMASWGYTF,TGTGCCCGAGGGGACATGGCCTCATGGGGCTACACCTTC
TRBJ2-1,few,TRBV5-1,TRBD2,CASSLAGLAGGLNEQFF,TGCGCCAGCAGCTTGGCCGGACTAGCGGGGGGGCTCAATGAGCAGTTCTTC
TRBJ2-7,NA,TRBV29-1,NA,CSVEDPAGPYEQYF,TGCAGCGTTGAAGATCCAGCAGGGCCCTACGAGCAGTACTTC
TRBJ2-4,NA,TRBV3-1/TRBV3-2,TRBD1,CASSQDPPGGSGKNIQYF,TGTGCCAGCAGCCAAGATCCCCCAGGGGGATCGGGCAAAAACATTCAGTACTTC
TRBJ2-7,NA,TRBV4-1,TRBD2,CASSQEKGNSRLAYYEQYF,TGCGCCAGCAGCCAAGAAAAGGGGAATAGTCGACTAGCCTACTACGAGCAGTACTTC
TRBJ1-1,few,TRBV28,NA,CASSLRRAMNTEAFF,TGTGCCAGCAGTTTACGGCGGGCCATGAACACTGAAGCTTTCTTT
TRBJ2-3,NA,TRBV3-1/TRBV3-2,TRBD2,CASSSWTSSTDTQYF,TGTGCCAGCAGCTCCTGGACTAGCAGCACAGATACGCAGTATTTT
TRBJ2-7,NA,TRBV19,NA,CASSPGSGEQYF,TGTGCCAGTAGTCCTGGGTCGGGGGAGCAGTACTTC
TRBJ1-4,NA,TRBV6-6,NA,CASSSGLREKLFF,TGTGCCAGCAGTAGTGGACTTCGGGAAAAACTGTTTTTT
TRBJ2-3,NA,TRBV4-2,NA,CASSQSRTVRLTDTQYF,TGTGCCAGCAGCCAAAGCCGGACAGTTCGACTCACAGATACGCAGTATTTT
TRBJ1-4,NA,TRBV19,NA,CASSIYGGTNEKLFF,TGTGCCAGTAGTATCTACGGGGGGACTAATGAAAAACTGTTTTTT
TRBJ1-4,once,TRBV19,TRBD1,CASRSQQGTNEKLFF,TGTGCCAGTAGGTCCCAACAGGGGACTAATGAAAAACTGTTTTTT
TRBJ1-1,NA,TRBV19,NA,CASHAGRGSLTEAFF,TGTGCCTCCCACGCAGGGCGAGGTTCTTTGACTGAAGCTTTCTTT
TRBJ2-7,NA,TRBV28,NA,CASSADITYEQYF,TGTGCCAGCAGTGCAGACATCACCTACGAGCAGTACTTC
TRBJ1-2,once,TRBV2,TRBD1,CASRGQGVPLYTF,TGTGCCAGCAGGGGACAGGGAGTCCCACTCTACACCTTC
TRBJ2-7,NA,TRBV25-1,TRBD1,CASSGVPGQNYEQYF,TGTGCCAGCAGTGGAGTTCCGGGACAGAACTACGAGCAGTACTTC
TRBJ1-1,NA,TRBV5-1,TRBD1,CASTRQGLDTEAFF,TGCGCCAGCACTAGACAGGGACTTGACACTGAAGCTTTCTTT
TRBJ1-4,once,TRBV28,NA,CASSPTPPLGGEKLFF,TGTGCCAGCAGCCCTACTCCCCCGCTTGGCGGTGAAAAACTGTTTTTT
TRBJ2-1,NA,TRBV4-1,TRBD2,CASSQGRGGKDNEQFF,TGCGCCAGCAGCCAAGGACGGGGGGGAAAGGACAATGAGCAGTTCTTC
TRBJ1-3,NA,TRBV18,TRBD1,CASSPLRTLDRGGNTIYF,TGTGCCAGCTCACCTCTCCGGACCCTGGACAGGGGAGGAAACACCATATATTTT
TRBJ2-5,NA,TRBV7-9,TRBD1,CASRTGGQETQYF,TGTGCCAGCAGGACAGGGGGCCAAGAGACCCAGTACTTC
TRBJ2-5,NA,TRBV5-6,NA,CASSLSGTKMETQYF,TGTGCCAGCAGCTTATCGGGGACAAAGATGGAGACCCAGTACTTC
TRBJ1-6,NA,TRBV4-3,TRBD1,CASSQDPWTGPVSSYNSPLHF,TGCGCCAGCAGCCAAGATCCTTGGACAGGGCCCGTTAGCTCCTATAATTCACCCCTCCACTTT